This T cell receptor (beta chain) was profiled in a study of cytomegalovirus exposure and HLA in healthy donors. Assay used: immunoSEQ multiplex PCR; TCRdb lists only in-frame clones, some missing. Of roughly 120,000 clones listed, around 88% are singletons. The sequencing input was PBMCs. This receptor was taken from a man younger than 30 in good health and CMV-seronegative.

DNA for the CDR3: TGTGCCAGCAAATACGACGGGAGGGCCCATTTGGATACGCAGTATTTT. As protein: CASKYDGRAHLDTQYF. J is TRBJ2-3 and V is TRBV28; 8 nucleotides agree with TRBD2. Germline V gene data show CDR1 as MDHEN and CDR2 as SYDVKM. The trim removed 7 bases at V and 6 bases at J, leaving 15 bases unmatched. The CDR3 contains 16 residues.